This T cell receptor (beta chain) was recovered during a study of shared clonotypes between healthy human individuals. This clone has just one count. Its target is unknown. It was CD45RO-negative cells, positively selected for CCR7, that made up naive CD8 cells, with terminally differentiated effector memory CD45RA+ cells excluded. Only Caucasian adults living in Nashville, Tennessee made up the donor group. Whole-study results and caveats: Non-shared clonotypes had lower generation probabilities than those shared by all four donors.

The CDR3 has 14 residues. Germline CDR1 is SGHNT and CDR2 is YYREEE (reference sequence). The J segment lost 13 bases and the V segment lost 2 bases, leaving 6 bases of the junction unmatched. Clones were read by immunoSEQ multiplex PCR, and TCRdb kept only the in-frame ones, dropping some. This sample has over 2,000,000 clones, with 80% to 95% found just once. This sequence originates from a man younger than 35 in good health. Some clones in this sample may be carry-over from other donors' samples. Sequencing used naive CD8+ T cells from PBMCs. This chain uses TRBV5-4 with TRBJ2-5; 15 bases map to TRBD2. In nucleotides, the CDR3 is TGTGCCAGCAGCTTAGGACTAGCGGGAGGGTTTCGGTACTTC. Translated, it gives CASSLGLAGGFRYF.